Below are 23 T cell receptor beta chains sequenced from a single sample in a study of T-cell reconstitution after alpha-beta-depleted transplantation in children. The library targeted TCRbeta and was prepared with unique molecular identifiers. TCRdb re-called the PCR reads with MiXCR, one entry per CDR3 protein. The table has approximately 800,000 distinct CDR3 sequences, 15% to 20% seen once; the top ten hold about 5%. Source: PBMCs, mostly from graft donor cells, taken 360 days after TCRalphabeta/CD19-depleted stem cell transplant. These receptors were taken from a male patient younger than 18 who had a stem cell transplant for acute lymphoblastic leukemia, so the T cells may come from the graft donor.

This chain links TRBV2 with TRBJ2-1; the D gene is possibly TRBD1 (5 bases). The CDR3 consists of 15 residues. V lost 6 bases, J lost 0 bases, and 12 bases lay in between. Germline lookup yields CDR1 SNHLY and CDR2 FYNNEI. The CDR3 is CASRARQSSYNEQFF. The DNA for the CDR3 is TGTGCCAGCAGGGCAAGACAGAGCTCCTACAATGAGCAGTTCTTC.

The chain recombines TRBV6-2 or TRBV6-3 with TRBJ2-7; the match to TRBD2 covers 10 bases. Germline V gene sequence: CDR1 MNHEY, CDR2 SVGEGT. The CDR3 is 17 amino acids. V was clipped by 7 bases and J by 2 bases; unmatched bases: 14. The CDR3, as DNA: TGTGCCAGCACCCGGTCCGGGCTAGCGGGAGTAGCCTACGAGCAGTACTTC. Residues: CASTRSGLAGVAYEQYF.

The sample holds a few counts of this clonotype. The CDR3: CSARDAVGANTGELFF. The CDR3 nucleotides are TGCAGTGCTAGAGATGCGGTGGGAGCCAACACCGGGGAGCTGTTTTTT. V is TRBV20-1 and J is TRBJ2-2; maybe TRBD2 (5 bases). Germline V gives CDR1 DFQATT, CDR2 SNEGSKA (reference sequence). V was cut by 0 bases and J by 2 bases, with 13 bases left in between. There are 16 residues in the CDR3.

This chain joins TRBV7-9 and TRBJ2-4; TRBD1 aligns across 9 bases. CDR3 length equals 16 residues. J lost 0 bases, V lost 11 bases, and 11 bases had no gene match. From germline, CDR1 is SEHNR and CDR2 FQNEAQ (reference sequence). CDR3 in amino acids: CALGTGNSLAKNIQYF. The CDR3 DNA sequence: TGTGCCCTGGGGACAGGGAACTCTCTAGCCAAAAACATTCAGTACTTC.

The chain recombines TRBV11-2 with TRBJ2-4; D may be TRBD1 (6 bases). Trimming took 2 bases from V and 6 from J, leaving 8 bases between them. CDR3 length equals 13 residues. The germline V gene has CDR1 SGHAT and CDR2 FQNNGV. CDR3 nucleotides: TGTGCCAGCAGCTTATTGGACAGAAACATTCAGTACTTC. It specifies CASSLLDRNIQYF.

This clonotype was counted many times. The rearrangement links TRBV5-1 to TRBJ2-1; no clear D gene. V was pared by 4 bases and J by 2 bases, with 13 bases between. The germline gives CDR1 SGHRS, CDR2 YFSETQ. The CDR3 is 15 residues long. In DNA, the CDR3 is TGCGCCAGCAGCCCCGACGGGCTAGCCTACAATGAGCAGTTCTTC. This translates into CASSPDGLAYNEQFF.

This clonotype was recorded a few times. The J gene is TRBJ2-5, the V gene TRBV6-1; 8 bases fit TRBD1. The CDR3 length is 15 residues. The trim removed 6 bases at V and 5 bases at J, leaving 11 bases unmatched. The germline gives CDR1 MNHNS, CDR2 SASEGT. CDR3 region: CASSTIDRGKETQYF. The CDR3 region has the DNA TGTGCCAGCAGCACCATCGACAGGGGCAAGGAGACCCAGTACTTC.

Comments on this clonotype: No DNA is shown, since the ends of the CDR3 on it are uncertain; the CDR3 is the one TCRdb lists. The V gene is TRBV5-1, the J gene TRBJ2-4; whether TRBD1, the table's D call, matches the DNA was not checked. Germline V lookup: CDR1 SGHRS, CDR2 YFSETQ. The CDR3 totals 20 residues, both ends included. The CDR3 loop is CASSMDLRGRTFGAKNIQYF.

The table lists this clonotype with a few counts. The chain is built from TRBV10-1 and TRBJ2-7, with 8 bases matching TRBD2. CDR1 is WNHNN, CDR2 SYGVQD, per germline (reference sequence). V lost 3 bases and J lost 1; bases outside the gene matches: 2. The CDR3 has 14 amino acids. CDR3 nucleotides: TGCGCCAGCAGTGATGGCGGGAGGTCCTACGAGCAGTACTTC. As protein: CASSDGGRSYEQYF.

This chain links TRBV7-6 with TRBJ2-1; D is undetermined. The CDR3 totals 16 residues. The germline CDR1 and CDR2 sequences are SGHVS and FNYEAQ. Trimming shortened V by 4 bases and J by 5 bases, and 18 bases separated the two germline ends. CDR3 DNA: TGTGCCAGCAGCTCCACTACCGTAGGCTTTAACAATGAGCAGTTCTTC. As protein: CASSSTTVGFNNEQFF.

Many counts were recorded for this clonotype. This chain connects TRBV28 to TRBJ1-2; D unresolved. The CDR3 extends over 12 amino acids. The germline CDR1 and CDR2 sequences are MDHEN and SYDVKM. The V end was cut by 5 bases, the J end by 7 bases, with 11 bases between. The CDR3 DNA reads as TGTGCCAGCAGTCAGGACTCGCGTGGCTACACCTTC. Amino acid sequence: CASSQDSRGYTF.

This clonotype was seen only a few times. The CDR3 spells CASSPGTSGRSSTDTQYF. The CDR3 nucleotides are TGTGCCAGCAGCCCCGGGACTAGCGGGAGGTCTAGCACAGATACGCAGTATTTT. This chain uses TRBV7-6 with TRBJ2-3, with 15 nucleotides matching TRBD2. The ends lost 5 bases at V and 0 bases at J; junction bases unmatched: 6. The germline CDR1 and CDR2 sequences are SGHVS and FNYEAQ. This CDR3 has 18 residues. The full variable domain, rest sourced from reference TRBV7-6 and TRBJ2-3, is GAGVSQSPRYKVTKRGQDVALRCDPISGHVSLYWYRQALGQGPEFLTYFNYEAQQDKSGLPNDRFSAERPEGSISTLTIQRTEQRDSAMYRCASSPGTSGRSSTDTQYFGPGTRLTVL.

V is TRBV25-1 and J is TRBJ2-1, with 12 bases fitting TRBD2. V lost 5 bases, J lost 12 bases, and 14 bases stayed unmatched. Germline V CDR1 and CDR2: MGHDK, SYGVNS. This CDR3 contains 16 residues. The CDR3, as DNA: TGTGCCAGCAGTTTCCGCCTAGCGGGAGGGTCCCCGGGGCAGTTCTTC. This gives the protein CASSFRLAGGSPGQFF.

V is TRBV9 and J is TRBJ2-5; 7 bases are shared with TRBD2. The CDR3 contains 13 residues. The germline V gene encodes CDR1 SGDLS and CDR2 YYNGEE. V shed 2 bases, J shed 7 bases, and the junction held 5 bases outside the gene matches. CDR3 residues: CASSVSGGGTQYF. CDR3 bases: TGTGCCAGCAGCGTCTCGGGCGGGGGGACCCAGTACTTC. The complete variable domain, with remaining parts taken from reference TRBV9 and TRBJ2-5, reads DSGVTQTPKHLITATGQRVTLRCSPRSGDLSVYWYQQSLDQGLQFLIQYYNGEERAKGNILERFSAQQFPDLHSELNLSSLELGDSALYFCASSVSGGGTQYFGPGTRLLVL.

The V call is TRBV4-1, the J call TRBJ2-1; maybe TRBD2 (6 bases). Trimming left V 0 bases short and J 5 bases short, with 8 bases between. Germline V CDR1 and CDR2: MGHRA, YSYEKL. The CDR3 spans 14 residues. CDR3 DNA sequence: TGCGCCAGCAGCCAAGATCGGACTAACAATGAGCAGTTCTTC. Protein product: CASSQDRTNNEQFF.

This clonotype appeared a few times. The chain employs TRBV5-1 and TRBJ2-7; tentatively, D is TRBD2 (5 bases). Trimming removed 2 bases from V and 2 bases from J, with 11 bases in between. From germline, CDR1 is SGHRS and CDR2 YFSETQ. This CDR3 comprises 14 residues. CDR3 sequence: CASSFTSVAYEQYF. The CDR3 DNA reads TGCGCCAGCAGCTTCACTAGTGTAGCCTACGAGCAGTACTTC.

This chain joins TRBV3-1 and TRBJ2-7; 7 positions agree with TRBD1. This CDR3 spans 18 amino acids. Per the germline V gene, CDR1 is LGHDT and CDR2 is YNNKEL (reference sequence). V trimming: 4 bases; J trimming: 1 base; junction bases outside the gene matches: 16. The CDR3 DNA reads TGTGCCAGCAGCCCTCCGGGTTTCGGGACAGATAGGTCCTACGAGCAGTACTTC. Encoded protein: CASSPPGFGTDRSYEQYF.

The chain combines TRBV7-8 with TRBJ2-5, with 9 bases lining up with TRBD2. J lost 4 bases, V lost 2 bases, and 5 bases had no gene match. The CDR3 sequence is 15 residues long. Germline CDR1 SGHVS, CDR2 FQNEAQ. The CDR3 DNA reads TGTGCCAGCAGCTTACTTAGCGGGAGTGCAGAGACCCAGTACTTC. It encodes CASSLLSGSAETQYF.

In its sample, this clonotype was seen many times. The rearrangement uses TRBV12-3 or TRBV12-4 and TRBJ2-5; D is unresolved. The CDR3 sequence is 14 residues long. With 0 bases removed from V and 2 bases from J, the gap between germline ends came to 7 bases. Written as DNA, the CDR3 is TGTGCCAGCAGTTTAGCCGGGTCACAAGAGACCCAGTACTTC. It yields the protein CASSLAGSQETQYF.

There are a few counts of this clonotype. This rearrangement joins TRBV18 to TRBJ1-2, with D possibly TRBD1 on 5 matching bases. Germline V gives CDR1 KGHSH, CDR2 LQKENI. This CDR3 has 15 residues. V was cut by 4 bases and J by 0 bases, with 12 bases left in between. The CDR3: CASSLLTGPNYGYTF. Written as DNA, the CDR3 is TGTGCCAGCTCACTACTTACGGGACCTAACTATGGCTACACCTTC.

This sequence joins TRBV7-2 and TRBJ2-7; 10 bases agree with TRBD1. Germline CDR1 is SGHTA and CDR2 is FQGNSA. CDR3 length: 14 residues. V was clipped by 3 bases and J by 6 bases; unmatched bases: 5. The CDR3 DNA reads TGTGCCAGCAGCTTGGGGGGACAGGGGTCCGAGCAGTACTTC. Protein product: CASSLGGQGSEQYF.

This clonotype has only a few counts. The chain links TRBV7-3 to TRBJ2-3; TRBD2 agrees at 7 bases. This CDR3 comprises 14 residues. J gave up 6 bases and V 2 bases, and 5 bases lay outside the gene matches. The germline V gene has CDR1 SGHTA and CDR2 FQGTGA. In DNA, the CDR3 is TGTGCCAGCAGCTTAGGCGGGAGTCAGGATACGCAGTATTTT. Translated, it gives CASSLGGSQDTQYF.

This CDR3 is CASSLGAEGTGELFF. The CDR3 bases are TGTGCCAGCAGTTTAGGGGCGGAAGGCACCGGGGAGCTGTTTTTT. The chain couples TRBV28 to TRBJ2-2; TRBD1 might be the D (5 bases). Germline V gene data show CDR1 as MDHEN and CDR2 as SYDVKM. Trimming removed 2 bases from V and 4 bases from J, with 11 bases in between. This CDR3 comprises 15 residues.